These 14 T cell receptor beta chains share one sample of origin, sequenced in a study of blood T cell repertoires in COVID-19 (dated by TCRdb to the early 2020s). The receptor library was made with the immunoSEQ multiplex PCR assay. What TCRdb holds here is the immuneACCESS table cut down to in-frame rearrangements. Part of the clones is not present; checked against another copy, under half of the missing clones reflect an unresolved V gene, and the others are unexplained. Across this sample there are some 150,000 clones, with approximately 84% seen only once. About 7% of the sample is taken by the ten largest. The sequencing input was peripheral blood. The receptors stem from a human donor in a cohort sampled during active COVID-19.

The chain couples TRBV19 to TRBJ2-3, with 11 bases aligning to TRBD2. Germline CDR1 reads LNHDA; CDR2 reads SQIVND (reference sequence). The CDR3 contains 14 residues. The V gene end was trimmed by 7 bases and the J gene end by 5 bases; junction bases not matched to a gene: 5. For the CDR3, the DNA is TGTGCCAGTACCCCCGGGACTAGCGGAGATACGCAGTATTTT. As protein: CASTPGTSGDTQYF.

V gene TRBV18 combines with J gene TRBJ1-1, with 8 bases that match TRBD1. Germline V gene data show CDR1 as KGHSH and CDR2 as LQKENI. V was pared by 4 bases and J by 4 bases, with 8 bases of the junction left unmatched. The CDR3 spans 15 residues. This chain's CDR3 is CASSQQGTGGTEAFF. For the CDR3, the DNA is TGTGCCAGCTCACAGCAAGGGACAGGAGGCACTGAAGCTTTCTTT.

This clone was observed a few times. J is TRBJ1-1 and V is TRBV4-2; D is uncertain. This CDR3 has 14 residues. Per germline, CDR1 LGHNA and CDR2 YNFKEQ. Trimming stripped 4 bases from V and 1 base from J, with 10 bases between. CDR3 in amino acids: CASSLWEGNTEAFF. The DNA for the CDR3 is TGTGCCAGCAGCCTATGGGAGGGGAACACTGAAGCTTTCTTT.

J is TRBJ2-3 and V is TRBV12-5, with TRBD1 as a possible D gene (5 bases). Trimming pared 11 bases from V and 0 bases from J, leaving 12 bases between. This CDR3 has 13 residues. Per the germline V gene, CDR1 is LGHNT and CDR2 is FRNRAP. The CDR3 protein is CALTETSTDTQYF. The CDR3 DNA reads TGTGCTTTGACAGAAACTAGCACAGATACGCAGTATTTT.

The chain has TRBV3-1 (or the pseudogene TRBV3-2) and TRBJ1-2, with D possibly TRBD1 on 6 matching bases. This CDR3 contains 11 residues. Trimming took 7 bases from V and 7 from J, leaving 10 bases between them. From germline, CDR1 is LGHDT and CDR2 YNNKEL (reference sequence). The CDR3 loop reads CASTGVPGYTF. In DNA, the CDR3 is TGTGCCAGCACAGGGGTACCTGGCTACACCTTC.

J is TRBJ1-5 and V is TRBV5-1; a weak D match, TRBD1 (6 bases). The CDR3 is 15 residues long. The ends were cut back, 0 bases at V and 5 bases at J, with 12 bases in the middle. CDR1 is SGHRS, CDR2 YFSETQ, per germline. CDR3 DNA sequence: TGCGCCAGCAGCTTGGGAGAGACAGGTTATCAGCCCCAGCATTTT. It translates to CASSLGETGYQPQHF.

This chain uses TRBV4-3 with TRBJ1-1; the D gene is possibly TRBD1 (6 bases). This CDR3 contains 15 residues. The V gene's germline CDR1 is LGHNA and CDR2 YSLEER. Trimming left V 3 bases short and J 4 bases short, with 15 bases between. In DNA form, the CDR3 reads TGCGCCAGCAGCCAGGTGGGGGGCGGGAGCACTGAAGCTTTCTTT. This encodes CASSQVGGGSTEAFF.

CDR3 protein: CATSRRTDRLYSNQPQHF. CDR3 nucleotides: TGTGCCACCAGCAGGCGGACCGACAGGCTATATAGCAATCAGCCCCAGCATTTT. The chain carries TRBV15 and TRBJ1-5, with a weak D call TRBD1 (6 bases). CDR1 and CDR2 from the germline V gene are LNHNV and YYDKDF (reference sequence). The germline V and J ends were trimmed by 3 bases and 0 bases, with 18 bases remaining between them. The CDR3 covers 18 residues.

In nucleotides, the CDR3 is TGTGCCACCAGTGATAGGGCTAGCGGAGACACAGATACGCAGTATTTT. This encodes CATSDRASGDTDTQYF. The V gene is TRBV24-1, the J gene TRBJ2-3; 7 bases agree with TRBD2. Germline assignment: CDR1 KGHDR and CDR2 SFDVKD. The CDR3 is 16 amino acids. The V gene end was trimmed by 3 bases and the J gene end by 2 bases; junction bases not matched to a gene: 7.

The CDR3 sequence is CASSPPTRGSNYGYTF. The DNA of the CDR3 is TGTGCCAGCTCACCACCTACACGGGGAAGTAACTATGGCTACACCTTC. The chain employs TRBV18 and TRBJ1-2; D gene uncertain. Looked up from germline, CDR1 is KGHSH and CDR2 is LQKENI. Between the trimmed V and J ends, which lost 0 bases and 1 base, there was a span of 12 bases. The CDR3 has 16 amino acids.

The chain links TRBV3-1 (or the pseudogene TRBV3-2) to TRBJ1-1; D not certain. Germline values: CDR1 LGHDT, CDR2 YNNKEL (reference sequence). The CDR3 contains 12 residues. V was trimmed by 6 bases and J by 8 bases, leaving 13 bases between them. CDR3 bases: TGTGCCAGCAGTCGTGGCCTGGGCGAAGCTTTCTTT. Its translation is CASSRGLGEAFF.

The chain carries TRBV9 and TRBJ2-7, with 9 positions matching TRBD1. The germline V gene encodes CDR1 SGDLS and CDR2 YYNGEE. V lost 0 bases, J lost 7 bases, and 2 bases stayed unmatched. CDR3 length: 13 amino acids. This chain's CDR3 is CASSVVGQGEQYF. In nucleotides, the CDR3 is TGTGCCAGCAGCGTAGTAGGACAGGGGGAGCAGTACTTC. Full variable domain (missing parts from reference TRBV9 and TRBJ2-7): DSGVTQTPKHLITATGQRVTLRCSPRSGDLSVYWYQQSLDQGLQFLIQYYNGEERAKGNILERFSAQQFPDLHSELNLSSLELGDSALYFCASSVVGQGEQYFGPGTRLTVT.

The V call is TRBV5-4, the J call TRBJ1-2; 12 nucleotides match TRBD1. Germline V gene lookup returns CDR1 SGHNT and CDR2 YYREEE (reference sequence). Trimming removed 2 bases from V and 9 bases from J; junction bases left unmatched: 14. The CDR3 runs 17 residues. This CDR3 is CASSLPGQGARVTSYTF. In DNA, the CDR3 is TGTGCCAGCAGCTTACCGGGACAGGGGGCGCGAGTGACAAGCTACACCTTC.

CDR3 nucleotides: TGTGCCAGCAGTTTGGACTTCTACGAGCAGTACTTC. This gives the protein CASSLDFYEQYF. The chain combines TRBV28 with TRBJ2-7, with D perhaps matching TRBD2 (5 bases). Per the germline V gene, CDR1 is MDHEN and CDR2 is SYDVKM. The V end lost 3 bases, the J end lost 3 bases, and 6 bases lay between the germline ends. The length of the CDR3 is 12 residues.